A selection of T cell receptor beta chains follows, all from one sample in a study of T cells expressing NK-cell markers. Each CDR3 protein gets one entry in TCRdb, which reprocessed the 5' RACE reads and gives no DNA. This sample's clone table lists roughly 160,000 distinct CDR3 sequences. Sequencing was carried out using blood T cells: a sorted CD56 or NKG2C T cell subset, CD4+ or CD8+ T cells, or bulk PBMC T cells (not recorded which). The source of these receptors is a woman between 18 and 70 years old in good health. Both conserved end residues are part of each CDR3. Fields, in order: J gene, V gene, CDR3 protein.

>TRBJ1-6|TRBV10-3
CAIGTDLGGDSPLHF
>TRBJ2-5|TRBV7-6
CASSPRQEETQYF
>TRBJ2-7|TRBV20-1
CSASETSGRGYEQYF
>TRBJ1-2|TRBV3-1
CASRRDWTEGYDGYTF
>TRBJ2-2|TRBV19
CASSMGLITGELFF
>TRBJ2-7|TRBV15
CATSRVGQQAYEQYF
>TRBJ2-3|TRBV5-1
CASSLGDRQPDTQYF
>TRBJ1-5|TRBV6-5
CASSYSARLNQPQHF
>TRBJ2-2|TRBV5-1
CASSSRGGENTGELFF
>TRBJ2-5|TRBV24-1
CATAGTTETQYF